Following are 12 T cell receptor beta chains from one sample sequenced in a study of tumor-infiltrating lymphocytes in primary liver carcinoma. The researchers produced TCR beta cDNA from around 500 ng total RNA with a constant-region primer. Three-round nested multiplex PCR performed with slightly modified ARM-PCR produced the TCR beta libraries. For around 9 cycles apiece, the opening two PCR rounds ran with TRBV1-TRBV30 forward primers and a C-beta reverse primer. TCRdb re-called the multiplex PCR reads through MiXCR, storing one row per CDR3 protein. The table lists just over 300,000 distinct CDR3 sequences, more than 55% of them singletons. In addition to blood RNA drawn from unsorted whole blood, germline DNA was extracted. Sequenced material: peripheral blood. The receptors derive from a woman in her 30s with primary liver carcinoma and hepatitis B virus infection.

This clonotype was picked up many times. The chain combines TRBV12-5 with TRBJ2-7; D is tentatively TRBD1 or TRBD2 (5 bases each). Germline CDR1 reads LGHNT; CDR2 reads FRNRAP. V was trimmed by 1 base and J by 0 bases, leaving 19 bases between them. The CDR3 totals 18 residues. The CDR3 loop reads CASGLGQYRDGSSYEQYF. The CDR3, as DNA: TGTGCTAGTGGTTTGGGACAGTATAGGGACGGCAGCTCCTACGAGCAGTACTTC.

The chain has TRBV5-4 and TRBJ1-1, with TRBD1 matching 10 bases. The germline gives CDR1 SGHNT, CDR2 YYREEE (reference sequence). CDR3 length equals 17 residues. Trimming cost V 2 bases and J 7 bases; bases outside gene matches: 14. The CDR3: CASSLLLGDRGQGEAFF. DNA of the CDR3: TGTGCCAGCAGCTTATTGTTGGGAGACAGGGGGCAGGGTGAAGCTTTCTTT.

The sample holds one count of this clonotype. A much larger clone is a single base away; this may be a read error. V and J are TRBV29-1 and TRBJ2-7; maybe TRBD2 (5 bases). The CDR3 has 14 residues. CDR1 and CDR2 from the germline V gene are SQVTM and ANQGSEA. The ends were cut back, 8 bases at V and 1 base at J, with 18 bases in the middle. The CDR3 loop reads CSLAGFSSSYEQYF. In DNA form, the CDR3 reads TGCAGCCTGGCGGGCTTCTCTTCGTCCTACGAGCAGTACTTC.

This clonotype was picked up a small number of times. The chain employs TRBV5-6 and TRBJ2-5, with 7 positions matching TRBD1. V was clipped by 5 bases and J by 0 bases; unmatched bases: 16. From germline, CDR1 is SGHDT and CDR2 YYEEEE. This CDR3 spans 18 amino acids. The DNA of the CDR3 is TGTGCCAGCAGTCGCATAGGGGTCGGGACAGCGTACCAAGAGACCCAGTACTTC. Its protein product is CASSRIGVGTAYQETQYF.

For this clonotype: A much larger clone differs by one base, so this may be a read error. This chain joins TRBV4-1 and TRBJ2-2; 7 nucleotides line up with TRBD2. The CDR3 spans 16 residues. Germline assignment: CDR1 MGHRA and CDR2 YSYEKL. The CDR3 coding sequence is TGCGCCAGCAGCCAAGTAACTAGCGACAACATCGGGGAGCTGTTTTTT. Translating gives CASSQVTSDNIGELFF.

Turning to this clonotype: Possible read error: a much larger clone is one base away. This chain links TRBV4-3 with TRBJ1-2; D not resolved. CDR1 is LGHNA and CDR2 is YSLEER in the germline V gene. This CDR3 spans 16 amino acids. The V end was cut by 2 bases, the J end by 3 bases, with 16 bases between. In DNA form, the CDR3 reads TGCGCCAGCAGCCAATTTTTCCCCAATATGGACTATGGCTACACCTTC. Its translation is CASSQFFPNMDYGYTF.

V usage is TRBV2 and J usage is TRBJ2-2; perhaps TRBD1 as D (6 bases). The germline V gene has CDR1 SNHLY and CDR2 FYNNEI. The CDR3 spans 14 residues. Deletions cut 9 bases from V and 2 bases from J, with 13 bases between. CDR3 amino acids: CARGIRGNTGELFF. The CDR3 nucleotides read TGTGCCAGGGGAATCAGGGGAAACACCGGGGAGCTGTTTTTT.

This clonotype was observed a single time. An end of the junction does not agree with germline; a read error may underlie this. The chain is built from TRBV11-2 and TRBJ2-7, with 8 bases identical to TRBD1. Germline lookup yields CDR1 SGHAT and CDR2 FQNNGV. This CDR3 comprises 14 residues. The CDR3, as DNA: TGTGCCAGCAGCATATGGACAGGGACCTACAAGCAGTACTTC. Amino acids: CASSIWTGTYKQYF.

This clonotype was seen just once. A much more abundant neighbour one base away suggests this may be a read error. This chain links TRBV4-2 with TRBJ1-2; D remains ambiguous. The CDR3 has 14 amino acids. Germline assignment: CDR1 LGHNA and CDR2 YNFKEQ. The CDR3 DNA follows: TGTTCCAGCAGCCAAGATACCTTTAACTATGGCTACACCTTC. It encodes CSSSQDTFNYGYTF.

This clonotype was recorded many times. The chain joins TRBV29-1 to TRBJ1-2; D ambiguous. Germline CDR1 and CDR2: SQVTM and ANQGSEA. Between the trimmed V and J ends, which lost 0 bases and 1 base, there was a span of 3 bases. This CDR3 comprises 12 residues. The CDR3 DNA follows: TGCAGCGTTGAAGATGTTAACTATGGCTACACCTTC. Protein sequence: CSVEDVNYGYTF. Full variable domain (remainder filled in from reference TRBV29-1 and TRBJ1-2): SAVISQKPSRDICQRGTSLTIQCQVDSQVTMMFWYRQQPGQSLTLIATANQGSEATYESGFVIDKFPISRPNLTFSTLTVSNMSPEDSSIYLCSVEDVNYGYTFGSGTRLTVV.

This clonotype was seen once. One end of the junction varies from germline; a read error may be responsible. The chain recombines TRBV6-2 or TRBV6-3 with TRBJ1-2; D might be TRBD1 (5 bases). CDR1 and CDR2 from the germline V gene are MNHEY and SVGEGT. There are 14 residues in the CDR3. CDR3 amino acids: CASSYTGTESGYIF. The CDR3 nucleotides read TGTGCCAGCAGCTACACCGGGACGGAGAGTGGCTACATCTTC.

This sequence joins TRBV11-2 and TRBJ2-4, with 7 bases that match TRBD2. The CDR3 is 18 amino acids. CDR1 and CDR2 (germline): SGHAT, FQNNGV. With 6 bases clipped from V and 0 bases from J, the junction kept 14 bases outside the gene matches. DNA for the CDR3: TGTGCCAGCAGACGAAGGACTAGTTGGGGACTAGCCAAAAACATTCAGTACTTC. It specifies CASRRRTSWGLAKNIQYF.